A selection of T cell receptor beta chains follows, all from one sample in a study of cytomegalovirus exposure and HLA in healthy donors. Measured with immunoSEQ multiplex PCR; TCRdb has only the in-frame clones, and not every one. The sample records approximately 59,000 clones, 70% to 80% being singletons. The sequenced sample was PBMCs. The origin of the receptors is a girl aged 5-17 years in good health and CMV-seropositive. Each CDR3 is given with its conserved first and last residue. D genes are given only for firm matches. Clone size appears in some rows only: once, few, many, or a class for an expanded clone.

clone_size,j_call,cdr3_length,v_call,d_call,cdr3_aa,cdr3_nt
.,TRBJ1-6,15,TRBV28,.,CASSRPTANHSPLHF,TGTGCCAGCAGTCGGCCTACAGCCAACCATTCACCCCTCCACTTT
.,TRBJ1-2,13,TRBV5-6,.,CASSQDSYYGYTF,TGTGCCAGCAGCCAAGACAGCTACTATGGCTACACCTTC
.,TRBJ1-3,13,TRBV5-6,.,CASSSNRGNTIYF,TGTGCCAGCAGCTCCAACAGGGGAAACACCATATATTTT
.,TRBJ2-3,16,TRBV6-1,.,CASSEWRETSTDTQYF,TGTGCCAGCAGTGAATGGAGGGAAACTAGCACAGATACGCAGTATTTT
.,TRBJ2-1,14,TRBV6-1,.,CASSTGASYNEQFF,TGTGCCAGCAGCACGGGTGCCTCCTACAATGAGCAGTTCTTC
.,TRBJ2-2,12,TRBV29-1,.,CSVLFRPGELFF,TGCAGCGTTCTTTTTAGGCCAGGGGAGCTCTTTTTT
.,TRBJ1-2,13,TRBV11-2,.,CASSLAGNYGYTF,TGTGCCAGCAGCTTAGCAGGAAACTATGGCTACACCTTC
.,TRBJ2-7,15,TRBV28,TRBD1,CASRLAETGLVKQYF,TGTGCCAGCCGCCTAGCCGAGACAGGGTTGGTCAAGCAGTACTTC
.,TRBJ1-2,12,TRBV30,TRBD1,CAWSRDRGGYTF,TGTGCCTGGAGCCGGGACAGGGGTGGCTACACCTTC
.,TRBJ1-2,16,TRBV10-2,.,CASSDRRSLANYGYTF,TGCGCCAGCAGTGATCGACGTTCGCTAGCTAACTATGGCTACACCTTC
few,TRBJ2-7,13,TRBV9,TRBD2,CASSGTSGYEQYF,TGTGCCAGCAGCGGGACTAGCGGCTACGAGCAGTACTTC
once,TRBJ2-7,16,TRBV28,.,CASSLIYGEGLYEQYF,TGTGCCAGCAGCCTAATCTATGGTGAGGGTCTCTACGAGCAGTACTTC
.,TRBJ2-1,16,TRBV11-2,TRBD1,CASSPAWGQGYNEQFF,TGTGCCAGCAGCCCAGCCTGGGGACAGGGATACAATGAGCAGTTCTTC
.,TRBJ1-5,14,TRBV2,.,CASSEGQINQPQHF,TGTGCCAGCAGTGAGGGGCAGATTAATCAGCCCCAGCATTTT
.,TRBJ1-2,13,TRBV5-1,.,CASSYDSLYGYTF,TGCGCCAGCAGCTACGACAGCCTCTATGGCTACACCTTC
.,TRBJ2-3,12,TRBV7-2,.,CASSFEADTQYF,TGTGCCAGCAGCTTCGAGGCGGATACGCAGTATTTT
.,TRBJ2-7,13,TRBV7-2,TRBD2,CASSPREGYEQYF,TGTGCCAGCAGCCCCCGGGAGGGCTACGAGCAGTACTTC
.,TRBJ2-1,12,TRBV2,.,CASRGAPYEQFF,TGTGCCAGCAGGGGGGCCCCATATGAGCAGTTCTTC
once,TRBJ1-6,13,TRBV10-3,.,CASGGEINSPLHF,TGTGCCAGCGGGGGGGAGATCAATTCACCCCTCCACTTT
.,TRBJ1-2,13,TRBV5-4,.,CASGKTEHYGYTF,TGTGCCAGCGGTAAGACGGAGCATTATGGCTACACCTTC
.,TRBJ1-5,15,TRBV6-1,.,CASRGRGTSNQPQHF,TGTGCCAGCAGGGGCCGGGGGACCAGCAATCAGCCCCAGCATTTT
.,TRBJ1-6,14,TRBV5-6,TRBD1,CASRLRGQGKPLHF,TGTGCCAGCAGGCTTAGGGGACAGGGAAAACCCCTCCACTTT
many,TRBJ1-5,14,TRBV10-2,.,CASGSGRRNQPQHF,TGCGCCAGCGGGAGTGGAAGGAGGAATCAGCCCCAGCATTTT
once,TRBJ2-3,14,TRBV9,TRBD1,CASSGTGPTDTQYF,TGTGCCAGCAGCGGGACAGGTCCCACAGATACGCAGTATTTT
.,TRBJ1-2,13,TRBV9,.,CASSVLGGNGYTF,TGTGCCAGCAGCGTATTGGGAGGGAATGGCTACACCTTC
.,TRBJ2-7,16,TRBV7-9,.,CASSYPLRTTPDEQYF,TGTGCCAGCAGCTACCCCCTTCGGACTACCCCGGACGAGCAGTACTTC
.,TRBJ2-1,16,TRBV11-2,TRBD2,CASSSSTSGMNNEQFF,TGTGCCAGCAGCTCCTCGACTAGCGGGATGAACAATGAGCAGTTCTTC
.,TRBJ1-1,10,TRBV6-1,.,CASSRGEAFF,TGTGCCAGCAGCAGGGGTGAAGCTTTCTTT
few,TRBJ2-3,15,TRBV6-1,.,CASSDAASGTDTQYF,TGTGCCAGCAGTGATGCGGCTAGCGGCACAGATACGCAGTATTTT
.,TRBJ2-7,17,TRBV4-1,TRBD2,CASSQVDMGLARGEQYF,TGCGCCAGCAGCCAAGTAGATATGGGACTAGCAAGGGGCGAGCAGTACTTC
.,TRBJ2-3,15,TRBV7-2,TRBD2,CASSSRSGSFNTQYF,TGTGCCAGCAGTTCGAGGAGCGGGAGTTTCAATACGCAGTATTTT
.,TRBJ1-5,13,TRBV30,TRBD1,CAWGTGRNQPQHF,TGTGCCTGGGGGACAGGGCGCAATCAGCCCCAGCATTTT
.,TRBJ1-1,13,TRBV27,.,CATKVGGNTEAFF,TGTGCCACCAAAGTGGGGGGGAACACTGAAGCTTTCTTT
.,TRBJ2-7,13,TRBV10-3,.,CAISEGTNYEQYF,TGTGCCATCAGTGAGGGCACCAACTACGAGCAGTACTTC
.,TRBJ1-1,14,TRBV2,TRBD1,CASFRDRAGTEAFF,TGTGCCAGCTTCCGGGACAGGGCGGGAACTGAAGCTTTCTTT
.,TRBJ2-2,14,TRBV18,.,CASSPYTDSPELFF,TGTGCCAGCTCACCCTATACCGACAGCCCGGAGCTGTTTTTT
.,TRBJ1-2,19,TRBV4-1,TRBD1,CASSQDRDRETVWDYGYTF,TGCGCCAGCAGCCAAGATCGGGACAGGGAAACAGTTTGGGACTATGGCTACACCTTC
.,TRBJ1-1,12,TRBV5-1,.,CASSSPGAEAFF,TGCGCCAGCAGCTCCCCAGGGGCTGAAGCTTTCTTT
.,TRBJ1-1,12,TRBV29-1,.,CSVEPTNTEAFF,TGCAGCGTTGAACCCACTAACACTGAAGCTTTCTTT
once,TRBJ2-7,15,TRBV10-3,TRBD2,CAISGGGGSSYEQCF,TGTGCCATCAGTGGCGGAGGCGGGAGCTCCTACGAGCAGTGCTTC
.,TRBJ1-2,13,TRBV5-5,.,CASSFGGNGGYTF,TGTGCCAGCAGCTTCGGGGGTAACGGTGGCTACACCTTC
few,TRBJ1-5,14,TRBV6-5,.,CASSYGGSNQPQHF,TGTGCCAGCAGTTACGGGGGGAGCAATCAGCCCCAGCATTTT
.,TRBJ1-4,14,TRBV2,TRBD1,CASRPTGKSEKLFF,TGTGCCAGCAGACCGACAGGGAAAAGCGAAAAACTGTTTTTT
.,TRBJ1-5,18,TRBV28,TRBD1,CASTPERGRIYSNQPQHF,TGTGCCAGCACCCCGGAGAGGGGGCGAATCTATAGCAATCAGCCCCAGCATTTT
.,TRBJ1-5,16,TRBV5-8,.,CASSLDGTQLGQPQHF,TGTGCCAGCAGCTTGGATGGGACACAATTAGGTCAGCCCCAGCATTTT
.,TRBJ2-5,12,TRBV6-5,.,CASSYVRETQYF,TGTGCCAGCAGTTACGTGAGGGAGACCCAGTACTTC
.,TRBJ1-1,14,TRBV6-5,.,CASSLGGGSTEAFF,TGTGCCAGCAGCTTAGGGGGGGGGAGCACTGAAGCTTTCTTT
.,TRBJ2-7,12,TRBV5-1,.,CASSLVGATQYF,TGCGCCAGCAGCTTGGTAGGGGCGACGCAGTACTTC
.,TRBJ2-1,16,TRBV7-2,TRBD2,CASSLAASGGYNEQFF,TGTGCCAGCAGCTTAGCGGCTAGCGGGGGATACAATGAGCAGTTCTTC